Following are 31 T cell receptor beta chains from one sample sequenced in a study of blood T cell repertoires in COVID-19. The assay was immunoSEQ multiplex PCR, and TCRdb's table has in-frame clones only and misses some. The sample has more than 85,000 clones, about 85% seen once; the top ten hold about 5.7%. The specimen sequenced was peripheral blood. The receptors shown here come from a woman between 45 and 60 years old with COVID-19, enrolled during active disease.

This clone has just a few counts. V gene TRBV6-6 combines with J gene TRBJ2-3, with 7 bases matching TRBD2. V dropped 0 bases and J dropped 7; count of bases not matched to a gene: 1. CDR3 size: 13 residues. The germline V gene has CDR1 MNHNY and CDR2 SVGAGI (reference sequence). CDR3 residues: CASSYSGTNTQYF. The CDR3 coding sequence is TGTGCCAGCAGTTACTCGGGGACTAATACGCAGTATTTT.

This clone has just a few counts. The chain has TRBV21-1 and TRBJ2-7; the table assigns TRBD1, which was not confirmed against the DNA. TRBV21-1 is assigned pseudogene status. The CDR3 totals 13 residues. CDR3 amino acids: CASTTGDAYEQYF. The CDR3 coding sequence is TGTGCCAGCACCACAGGGGATGCCTACGAGCAGTACTTC.

Written as DNA, the CDR3 is TGTGCCAGCAGTTTAGGGAGGGGGTTGGGCACTGAAGCTTTCTTT. Encoded protein: CASSLGRGLGTEAFF. V and J are TRBV28 and TRBJ1-1; weak D call: TRBD1 (6 bases). Germline lookup yields CDR1 MDHEN and CDR2 SYDVKM. The CDR3 contains 15 residues. V was clipped by 2 bases and J by 4 bases, with 14 bases between them.

The chain recombines TRBV9 with TRBJ2-7; TRBD2 agrees at 9 bases. Unmatched junction bases numbered 8, after V lost 0 bases and J lost 7 bases. Germline V gene lookup returns CDR1 SGDLS and CDR2 YYNGEE. This CDR3 region has 15 residues. CDR3 amino acids: CASSVEGWTSEEQYF. Written as DNA, the CDR3 is TGTGCCAGCAGCGTAGAAGGGTGGACTAGCGAAGAGCAGTACTTC.

This chain joins TRBV5-5 and TRBJ2-1; 10 nucleotides align to TRBD2. The V and J ends lost 4 bases and 7 bases, in that order; junction bases with no gene match: 11. The germline V gene encodes CDR1 SGHKS and CDR2 YYEKEE (reference sequence). The CDR3 is 16 residues long. CDR3 residues: CASSRTSGAGMNEQFF. CDR3 DNA sequence: TGTGCCAGCAGCAGAACTAGCGGGGCGGGGATGAATGAGCAGTTCTTC.

The chain joins TRBV30 to TRBJ2-3; 13 positions agree with TRBD2. CDR1 is GTSNPN, CDR2 SVGIG, per germline (reference sequence). V was clipped by 0 bases and J by 6 bases; unmatched bases: 3. This CDR3 region has 15 residues. In DNA, the CDR3 is TGTGCCTGGAGTGTACTAGCGGGGGGGCCGGATACGCAGTATTTT. The encoded protein is CAWSVLAGGPDTQYF.

The J gene is TRBJ2-7, the V gene TRBV7-9, with TRBD2 as a possible D gene (5 bases). CDR1 is SEHNR, CDR2 FQNEAQ, per germline (reference sequence). There are 12 residues in the CDR3. The germline V and J ends were trimmed by 6 bases and 6 bases, with 12 bases remaining between them. Written as DNA, the CDR3 is TGTGCCAGCAGTCCTAGCTGGTCCGAGCAGTACTTC. It encodes CASSPSWSEQYF.

The genes are TRBV29-1 and TRBJ1-2; TRBD1 agrees at 11 bases. CDR3 length: 13 amino acids. The ends lost 3 bases at V and 7 bases at J; junction bases unmatched: 4. Germline-derived CDR1 and CDR2 are SQVTM and ANQGSEA. CDR3 loop: CSVEDRGQGGYTF. Here the CDR3 DNA reads TGCAGCGTTGAGGACAGGGGGCAGGGTGGCTACACCTTC.

The CDR3 sequence is CASSSGGTEAFF. The CDR3 bases are TGTGCCAGCAGCTCGGGGGGGACTGAAGCTTTCTTT. The chain couples TRBV9 to TRBJ1-1, with a tentative D call TRBD1 (5 bases). Trimming left V 4 bases short and J 5 bases short, with 9 bases between. The CDR3 loop spans 12 amino acids. CDR1 and CDR2 from the germline V gene are SGDLS and YYNGEE.

The J gene is TRBJ1-1, the V gene TRBV30; TRBD1 aligns across 8 bases. In germline, CDR1 is GTSNPN, CDR2 SVGIG (reference sequence). The J segment lost 12 bases and the V segment lost 5 bases, leaving 11 bases of the junction unmatched. The CDR3 has 12 residues. This chain's CDR3 is CAWGTGGETSFF. For the CDR3, the DNA is TGTGCCTGGGGAACAGGGGGAGAGACATCTTTCTTT.

The V call is TRBV3-1 (or the pseudogene TRBV3-2), the J call TRBJ2-1; 9 positions match TRBD1. The CDR3 sequence is 16 residues long. Germline CDR1 is LGHDT and CDR2 is YNNKEL (reference sequence). Trimming took 0 bases from V and 10 from J; bases not matched to a gene: 10. The CDR3 sequence is CASSQEGTGSLREQFF. CDR3 nucleotides: TGTGCCAGCAGCCAAGAGGGGACAGGGTCCCTCAGGGAGCAGTTCTTC.

This clone is a singleton in its sample. The chain carries TRBV6-1 and TRBJ2-7, with D possibly being TRBD1 (6 bases). The CDR3 length is 13 residues. Trimming stripped 3 bases from V and 5 bases from J, with 11 bases between. In germline, CDR1 is MNHNS, CDR2 SASEGT. CDR3 amino acids: CASSENRVHEQYF. DNA of the CDR3: TGTGCCAGCAGTGAGAACAGGGTCCACGAGCAGTACTTC.

The chain links TRBV27 to TRBJ1-1; D is possibly TRBD1 (6 bases). V shed 3 bases and J shed 3 bases, with 14 bases lying between them. This CDR3 has 15 amino acids. From germline, CDR1 is MNHEY and CDR2 SMNVEV (reference sequence). The CDR3 here is CASSFWGRRDTEAFF. As DNA, the CDR3 is TGTGCCAGCAGTTTCTGGGGGCGAAGGGACACTGAAGCTTTCTTT.

This chain joins TRBV7-6 and TRBJ1-1; D unclear. Trimming cost V 1 base and J 1 base, with 13 bases left between them. The CDR3 has 16 amino acids. Per the germline V gene, CDR1 is SGHVS and CDR2 is FNYEAQ. The CDR3 nucleotides are TGTGCCAGCAGCTTAGGAGGGCCCGCATCGAACACTGAAGCTTTCTTT. Translation: CASSLGGPASNTEAFF.

This chain uses TRBV6-1 with TRBJ1-5; TRBD1 matches 10 bases. CDR1 MNHNS and CDR2 SASEGT come from the germline V gene. The CDR3 consists of 15 residues. Trimming cost V 5 bases and J 3 bases; bases outside gene matches: 4. The CDR3 loop reads CASSRTGGINQPQHF. The CDR3 DNA sequence: TGTGCCAGCAGTAGGACAGGGGGGATCAATCAGCCCCAGCATTTT.

The chain links TRBV7-6 to TRBJ2-2, with a weak D call TRBD1 (5 bases). Trimming removed 1 base at V and 2 bases at J, with 11 bases between. Per germline, CDR1 SGHVS and CDR2 FNYEAQ. The CDR3 consists of 16 residues. CDR3 DNA: TGTGCCAGCAGCTTAGGGCAGGGATTAAACACCGGGGAGCTGTTTTTT. It is translated as CASSLGQGLNTGELFF.

V usage is TRBV6-6 and J usage is TRBJ2-7, with 10 bases fitting TRBD2. The length of the CDR3 is 14 residues. V dropped 3 bases and J dropped 7; count of bases not matched to a gene: 6. Per germline, CDR1 MNHNY and CDR2 SVGAGI (reference sequence). The CDR3 DNA is TGTGCCAGCAGTTATCAACTAGCGGGGTGGGAGCAGTACTTC. The encoded protein is CASSYQLAGWEQYF.

The chain combines TRBV28 with TRBJ1-2; 7 bases agree with TRBD1. The CDR3 is made up of 14 amino acids. Germline CDR1 reads MDHEN; CDR2 reads SYDVKM. V gave up 9 bases and J gave up 5 bases; unmatched junction bases: 12. The CDR3, as DNA: TGTGCCAGAAAGGGACAGACCATTTTTTATGGCTACACCTTC. Amino acids: CARKGQTIFYGYTF.

This sequence joins TRBV5-6 and TRBJ1-2; TRBD1 agrees at 8 bases. CDR1 is SGHDT and CDR2 is YYEEEE in the germline V gene. With V trimmed by 2 bases and J by 2 bases, 2 bases remained unmatched. The CDR3 loop spans 14 amino acids. The CDR3 is CASSFQGANYGYTF. The CDR3 DNA is TGTGCCAGCAGCTTTCAGGGGGCAAACTATGGCTACACCTTC. Combining the CDR3 with reference TRBV5-6 and TRBJ1-2 gives the whole variable domain DAGVTQSPTHLIKTRGQQVTLRCSPKSGHDTVSWYQQALGQGPQFIFQYYEEEERQRGNFPDRFSGHQFPNYSSELNVNALLLGDSALYLCASSFQGANYGYTFGSGTRLTVV.

The rearrangement uses TRBV30 and TRBJ2-5, with TRBD2 matching 9 bases. Germline loops: CDR1 GTSNPN, CDR2 SVGIG (reference sequence). This CDR3 has 15 residues. Trimming cost V 0 bases and J 2 bases; bases outside gene matches: 4. CDR3 protein: CAWSVIAGVQETQYF. The CDR3 DNA reads TGTGCCTGGAGTGTAATAGCGGGAGTACAAGAGACCCAGTACTTC.

V usage is TRBV5-5 and J usage is TRBJ2-5, with D possibly being TRBD1 (5 bases). The CDR3 extends over 15 amino acids. In germline, CDR1 is SGHKS, CDR2 YYEKEE (reference sequence). Trimming removed 2 bases at V and 4 bases at J, with 15 bases between. This CDR3 is CASSFGRSGAETQYF. The CDR3 DNA reads as TGTGCCAGCAGCTTTGGGCGCTCTGGGGCAGAGACCCAGTACTTC.

J is TRBJ2-1 and V is TRBV2, with 7 bases that match TRBD2. CDR1 is SNHLY and CDR2 is FYNNEI in the germline V gene. The CDR3 covers 15 residues. V shed 3 bases and J 4 bases; nucleotides not matched to a gene: 6. The CDR3 spells CASSDRLAAYNEQFF. The CDR3 DNA is TGTGCCAGCAGTGATCGTCTAGCGGCATACAATGAGCAGTTCTTC.

The sample holds a few counts of this clone. The J gene is TRBJ2-5, the V gene TRBV4-1; 7 nucleotides match TRBD2. V trimming: 1 base; J trimming: 3 bases; junction bases outside the gene matches: 5. CDR1 is MGHRA, CDR2 YSYEKL, per germline. There are 15 residues in the CDR3. This CDR3 reads CASSQGTSAKETQYF. CDR3 sequence (DNA): TGCGCCAGCAGCCAAGGTACTAGCGCAAAAGAGACCCAGTACTTC.

The V gene is TRBV15, the J gene TRBJ2-5, with a tentative D call TRBD1 (6 bases). The ends were cut back, 1 base at V and 4 bases at J, with 7 bases in the middle. Germline lookup yields CDR1 LNHNV and CDR2 YYDKDF (reference sequence). The CDR3 is made up of 13 amino acids. The CDR3, as DNA: TGTGCCACCAGCAGAGGCAGGGGAGAGACCCAGTACTTC. Its translation is CATSRGRGETQYF.

J is TRBJ2-2 and V is TRBV4-1; TRBD1 is a possible D gene (6 bases). There are 15 residues in the CDR3. From germline, CDR1 is MGHRA and CDR2 YSYEKL. Trimming shortened V by 1 base and J by 5 bases, and 11 bases separated the two germline ends. CDR3 nucleotides: TGCGCCAGCAGCCAAGCTGGGGGCAGAACCGGGGAGCTGTTTTTT. It specifies CASSQAGGRTGELFF.

V usage is TRBV5-5 and J usage is TRBJ2-1; TRBD2 aligns across 7 bases. The ends lost 0 bases at V and 7 bases at J; junction bases unmatched: 4. The CDR3 sequence is 14 residues long. Germline CDR1 reads SGHKS; CDR2 reads YYEKEE (reference sequence). The CDR3 loop is CASSLDDGRNEQFF. CDR3 sequence (DNA): TGTGCCAGCAGCTTGGATGACGGGAGGAATGAGCAGTTCTTC.

The rearrangement uses TRBV9 and TRBJ2-1; maybe TRBD1 (6 bases). The germline V gene has CDR1 SGDLS and CDR2 YYNGEE. Between the trimmed V and J ends, which lost 4 bases and 7 bases, there was a span of 18 bases. The CDR3 runs to 15 residues. CDR3 bases: TGTGCCAGCAGCCCACGACAGGCCACGGATAATGAGCAGTTCTTC. Protein sequence: CASSPRQATDNEQFF. The full variable domain, rest sourced from reference TRBV9 and TRBJ2-1, is DSGVTQTPKHLITATGQRVTLRCSPRSGDLSVYWYQQSLDQGLQFLIQYYNGEERAKGNILERFSAQQFPDLHSELNLSSLELGDSALYFCASSPRQATDNEQFFGPGTRLTVL.

V is TRBV4-1 and J is TRBJ1-2; possibly TRBD1 for D (5 bases). Germline CDR1 MGHRA, CDR2 YSYEKL. The CDR3 sequence is 15 residues long. V shed 0 bases and J shed 3 bases, with 11 bases lying between them. CDR3 DNA sequence: TGCGCCAGCAGCCAAGAACAGGCTGGTGACTATGGCTACACCTTC. Its protein is CASSQEQAGDYGYTF.

The chain combines TRBV19 with TRBJ2-2; D is perhaps TRBD2 (5 bases). CDR3 length: 15 amino acids. Looked up from germline, CDR1 is LNHDA and CDR2 is SQIVND (reference sequence). Trimming took off 0 bases at V and 1 base at J, with 6 bases between the two ends. The CDR3 DNA follows: TGTGCCAGTAGTATAGATCGGGGGAACACCGGGGAGCTGTTTTTT. Its protein product is CASSIDRGNTGELFF. Looking up the rest from reference TRBV19 and TRBJ2-2 gives the full variable domain: DGGITQSPKYLFRKEGQNVTLSCEQNLNHDAMYWYRQDPGQGLRLIYYSQIVNDFQKGDIAEGYSVSREKKESFPLTVTSAQKNPTAFYLCASSIDRGNTGELFFGEGSRLTVL.

The chain is built from TRBV7-9 and TRBJ2-3, with D possibly TRBD2 on 5 matching bases. V gave up 6 bases and J gave up 5 bases, with 18 bases separating them. Germline V gene data show CDR1 as SEHNR and CDR2 as FQNEAQ (reference sequence). The CDR3 covers 15 residues. The CDR3 reads CASRGFGEARDTQYF. CDR3 DNA sequence: TGTGCCAGCAGGGGGTTCGGGGAAGCAAGAGATACGCAGTATTTT.

The CDR3 DNA reads as TGTGCCAGCGGCCGGGACAAAAACCTGAACACTGAAGCTTTCTTT. It yields the protein CASGRDKNLNTEAFF. The J gene is TRBJ1-1, the V gene TRBV5-6, with a weak D call TRBD1 (6 bases). The V end lost 7 bases, the J end lost 0 bases, and 16 bases lay between the germline ends. Germline V gives CDR1 SGHDT, CDR2 YYEEEE. The CDR3 loop spans 15 amino acids.